The clone carrying this T cell receptor beta chain appeared a few times. It was with a sample-barcoded 5' primer and a J-beta primer mix that a second PCR of roughly 7 to 12 cycles was run. The authors tagged each cDNA molecule using a template-switch adaptor with 12 random nucleotides. TCRdb reprocessed the 5' RACE reads with MiXCR, giving one entry per CDR3 protein. This repertoire shows some 1.4 million distinct CDR3 sequences, 42% found once; its top ten account for roughly 7.7%. The study drew donors from healthy Caucasian individuals in Russia aged roughly 6 to 90. RNA extraction gave at least 5 micrograms of total RNA per sample. Germline V gives CDR1 ENHRY, CDR2 SYGVKD. The CDR3 covers 13 residues. V was shortened by 4 bases and J by 7 bases, with 13 bases between the two germline ends. The sample originates from a study of blood T cells in healthy people across ages.

Sequencing was done on a sample of blood. This TCR was sampled from a woman in her late teens or twenties in good health. The genes are TRBV10-3 and TRBJ1-2; D ambiguous. The CDR3 region has the DNA TGTGCCATCAGTGCGGCAGACCCGAGTGGCTACACCTTC. Amino acid sequence: CAISAADPSGYTF.